This T cell receptor beta chain stems from a study of cytomegalovirus exposure and HLA in healthy donors (dated by TCRdb to between 2016 and 2019). At the level of the whole study: According to an earlier analysis of 587 of the donors, some 170 million T cells yielded over 90 million unique TCR beta sequences and approximately 300 Gb of sequence data. Approximately 310 gigabases of sequencing data and 70 million to 95 million unique TCR sequences made up an early release that covered several hundred HLA-typed donors. Among the approximately 400 genotyped donors, about 83% belonged to the genetic ancestry cluster associated with self-reported Caucasian donors. The study was designed to test whether signatures of past pathogen exposure could be identified by cataloging public T cell receptors. The study profiled the T cell repertoires of hundreds of subjects by immunosequencing and related them to cytomegalovirus serostatus. Besides the first cohort of approximately 710 subjects, a separate validation cohort made up of roughly 130 different subjects was used. High-throughput TCR immunosequencing, statistical association of individual TCRs with disease status, and machine learning were combined to predict cytomegalovirus infection status. In a later analysis, previously published TCR beta repertoires from about 670 donors were re-analyzed and high-resolution HLA genotyping was added so that TCR occurrence patterns could be studied. In the later analysis, no new phenotypic data were used to find candidate immune exposures; instead, reliance was placed on TCR beta sequences and their occurrence across donors. An earlier analysis of 587 of the donors applied high-throughput TCR beta sequencing to assess whether each TCR beta V gene segment acted as functional or pseudogenic. Donor age, sex, ethnicity and CMV serostatus were compiled alongside the repertoire data. Genome-wide SNP genotypes for about 55% of the roughly 670 donors were used in a later genetic analysis, which treated that subset as a discovery cohort. All discovery cohort repertoires had been generated on a single sequencing platform. Class I and class II HLA loci were covered by the typing at four-digit resolution. The number of typed donors differed by locus: about 620-640 for A, B, C, DRB1 and DQB1; 500 to 550 for DQA1; 606 for DPA1; and 450 to 480 for DPB1. Roughly 5 DR-DQ haplotypes were handled as single units for association and clustering, since linkage in the cohort was strong. On average, approximately 250,000 unique TCR beta nucleotide sequences were sequenced per donor among fewer than 500 genotyped donors of the cohort, with 15% to 20% of those sequences being non-productive.

Note on this clone: It lacks a known antigen. Base quality data are lacking; no much larger clone is found one base away.

Libraries were constructed by the immunoSEQ multiplex PCR assay. The multiplex PCR relied on a mix of 60 forward primers for TCR Vbeta segments and 13 reverse primers for TCR Jbeta segments. Amplification of the CDR3 region of rearranged TCR beta genes was performed with a multiplex PCR assay on genomic DNA. Amplified TCR beta libraries were sequenced as 87-base-pair reads on the Illumina HiSeq System. The authors' pipeline ran thus. A later analysis tallied roughly 80 million unique TCR beta chains across the 640 or so repertoires, and roughly 11 million of those chains were shared by two or more donors. Raw reads were error-corrected and collapsed into unique sequences with a nearest-neighbor algorithm that merged closely related sequences to remove PCR and sequencing errors. To assign V, D and J gene segments, CDR3 sequences were aligned to IMGT reference sequences. Each retained sequence needed at least a six-nucleotide match to both a V gene segment and a J gene segment. Rearrangements were classified as productive when the CDR3 lacked stop codons and remained in frame with V and J, and all other rearrangements were classified as non-productive. CDR3 was defined according to IMGT convention as the region running from the second conserved V-encoded cysteine to the conserved J-encoded phenylalanine. In an earlier analysis of roughly 580 of the donors, sequences lacking an unambiguous match to a single V gene segment were excluded. An earlier analysis of 587 of the donors called V segments functional above 56.7% productive rearrangements and segregating when the between-donor standard deviation exceeded 5%. To diagnose cytomegalovirus status from the catalog of TCR beta chain sequences, a statistical classification framework was built. A later analysis assigned V and J genes by comparing TCR nucleotide sequences with IMGT/GENE-DB human TR gene sequences. Using the TCRdist pipeline, a later analysis assigned CDR3 sequences along with most-parsimonious VDJ recombination scenarios. In a later analysis, each TCR beta chain was defined by its CDR3 amino acid sequence together with its V-gene family, and reads without a unique V-gene family were excluded. To address suspected cross-contamination and a sequencing artifact, a later analysis removed around 590 highly shared, low-generation-probability nucleotide sequences. A later analysis calculated a clonal expansion index for each public chain from normalized within-repertoire ranks of inferred template counts. In a later analysis, generation probabilities were computed with a VDJ recombination model fitted to out-of-frame rearrangements, and the resulting probabilities were checked against IGoR. A later analysis scored TCR-TCR, TCR-HLA and TCR-CMV co-occurrence with hypergeometric tests, applying a repertoire-size bias correction to TCR pairs. False discovery rates were estimated in a later analysis by permuting HLA or CMV assignments 20 times. In a later analysis, co-occurring TCRs were grouped with DBSCAN, and TCRdist sequence similarity was added when clustering was performed within HLA-allele-positive subsets. For co-occurrence clustering, repertoires with fewer than 30,000 or more than 120,000 public chains were excluded, along with 4 to 6 repertoires with anomalous nucleotide sharing. The table was pulled from immuneACCESS by TCRdb, which kept in-frame rearrangements only. Such tables lose some clones; where checked, under half of the loss comes from unresolved V genes, and the rest has no known cause. V, J and clone size are taken as reported in that table, and D and trimming were inferred from the DNA itself. For this sample there are approximately 150,000 clones; roughly 80% appear just once. The ten largest clones add up to over 8% of the sample.

The cohort comprised hundreds of healthy bone marrow donors. At the time of sampling, every cohort member was nominally healthy, though immune exposures that went unrecorded were likely present. The donor tested CMV seropositive, placing the donor among the 310 or so seropositive members of the cohort. A peripheral blood sample was collected from each donor, and TCR beta sequencing was performed on peripheral blood mononuclear cells. Genomic DNA extraction from the blood cell samples was performed with the Qiagen DNeasy Blood Extraction Kit. For CDR1 and CDR2, the germline V gene (reference sequence) lists SGHNT and YYREEE. V and J lose 2 bases and 0 bases, and a span of 8 bases separates them. The CDR3 numbers 14 residues from cysteine through phenylalanine. The retained sequence is limited to the CDR3, 42 bases, with the frame set at the first base. Points the paper makes about the study in general: Correlated functional status among segregating V segments might reflect linkage disequilibrium, but an unknown experimental factor could not be ruled out. When HLA alleles, especially DR and DQ, strongly co-occurred, TCR associations were difficult to assign to individual alleles. In a later analysis, the rate of TCR association differed among HLA loci, with DRB1 alleles having the most associated TCRs and HLA-C alleles having the fewest. In a later genetic analysis, fewer N-insertions in productive TCRs were reported among donors in an Asian-associated ancestry cluster than the approximately 670-donor mean. In vitro tests confirmed that three of the cytomegalovirus-associated TCR beta chains recognize cytomegalovirus antigens. In a later analysis, most CMV-associated TCR beta chains were found to appear HLA-restricted, with HLA associations seemingly driven largely by CMV exposure. In a later analysis, HLA-associated TCR beta chains showed more clonal expansion and lower generation probabilities than non-associated chains that were equally common. According to a later analysis, parvovirus B19, influenza, CMV and Epstein-Barr virus appeared linked to several top co-occurrence clusters. A further reported finding was that TCR beta sequences accurately predicted the HLA-A and HLA-B alleles for most subjects in the first cohort. Across donors, most TCR sequences were observed very rarely, whereas some public TCRs were present in many individuals. Cytomegalovirus status was reported to be diagnosed by the classifier with high specificity and sensitivity in both the original and validation cohorts. HLA typing was unavailable for some donors at each locus, so association tests used only the typed subset. Broadly in line with IMGT annotations, most TCR beta V segments showed up in productive rearrangements about 87% or about 30% of the time in an earlier analysis of approximately 600 of the donors. In the study, approximately 160 TCR beta chains were listed as associated with cytomegalovirus. Because the 87-base-pair reads could not distinguish some IMGT-functional V segments, including TRBV6-2 and TRBV6-3, those segments were excluded. It was suggested by the authors that the approach could potentially be generalized to other disease states and immunological phenotypes. A later genetic analysis associated a missense DCLRE1C variant with V-gene and J-gene trimming of TCR beta chains, and an independent cohort replicated the association. For the cohort, immune exposure information was limited to CMV serostatus. A later analysis associated roughly 17,000 TCR beta sequences with specific HLA alleles at a false discovery rate of 0.05. The earlier analysis of some 540 of the donors excluded fewer than 20 rarely observed V segments, including chromosome 9 orphons, because counts were too low. A group of highly shared sequence variants was considered likely to be a technical artifact of the sequencing pipeline. Roughly uniform sequencing depth across donors was assumed in presence/absence analyses, although this assumption may not hold. Only TCR beta chains were sequenced in this cohort, and the absence of alpha or paired-chain data limited detectable features.

The sequence is built from TRBV5-4 and TRBJ1-1, with TRBD1 perhaps the D gene, on 6 matching bases. The origin of this receptor is a man aged 18 to 35 in good health and CMV-seropositive. Sequenced sample: PBMCs. The DNA is TGTGCCAGCAGCTTTGAGGGGGTGAACACTGAAGCTTTCTTT. Its amino acids are CASSFEGVNTEAFF.